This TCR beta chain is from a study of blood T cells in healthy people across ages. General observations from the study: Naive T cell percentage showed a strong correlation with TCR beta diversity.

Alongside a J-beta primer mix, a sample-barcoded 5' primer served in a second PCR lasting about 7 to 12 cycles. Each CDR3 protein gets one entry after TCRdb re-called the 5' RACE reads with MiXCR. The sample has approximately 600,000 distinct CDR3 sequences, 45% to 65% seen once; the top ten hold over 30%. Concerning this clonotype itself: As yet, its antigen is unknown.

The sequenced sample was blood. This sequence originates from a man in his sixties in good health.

Written as DNA, the CDR3 is TGTGCCAGCAGCTCGACCCGACAGGGAAGTGGCTACACCTTC. Protein sequence: CASSSTRQGSGYTF. The J gene is TRBJ1-2, the V gene TRBV7-2; TRBD1 agrees at 7 bases. With V trimmed by 4 bases and J by 7 bases, 9 bases remained unmatched. The CDR3 runs to 14 residues. The germline gives CDR1 SGHTA, CDR2 FQGNSA.